Listed here are 5 T cell receptor beta chains from one sample, sequenced in a study of blood T cell repertoires in COVID-19. The data were produced by immunoSEQ multiplex PCR, yet TCRdb's version contains in-frame clones alone and is incomplete. The sample lists about 200,000 clones, 88% seen once, with under 6.5% in the top ten. Sequencing used peripheral blood. The receptor set was obtained from a middle-aged man with active or convalescent COVID-19.

This sequence joins TRBV30 and TRBJ1-2; D is possibly TRBD1 (5 bases). The CDR3 is made up of 15 amino acids. V was cut by 4 bases and J by 5 bases, with 20 bases left in between. Germline CDR1 is GTSNPN and CDR2 is SVGIG (reference sequence). The chain's CDR3 is CAWTENGAWYYGYTF. The CDR3 nucleotides read TGTGCCTGGACCGAAAATGGGGCCTGGTATTATGGCTACACCTTC.

The chain couples TRBV28 to TRBJ1-6; D unclear. This CDR3 is 15 amino acids long. The germline V and J ends were trimmed by 2 bases and 0 bases, with 5 bases remaining between them. CDR1 MDHEN and CDR2 SYDVKM come from the germline V gene. The CDR3 loop reads CASSLESSYNSPLHF. For the CDR3, the DNA is TGTGCCAGCAGTTTAGAGAGCTCCTATAATTCACCCCTCCACTTT.

This chain uses TRBV6-2 or TRBV6-3 with TRBJ1-5, with 7 bases matching TRBD1. Germline V lookup: CDR1 MNHEY, CDR2 SVGEGT. The trim removed 0 bases at V and 5 bases at J, leaving 7 bases unmatched. CDR3 length: 16 amino acids. DNA of the CDR3: TGTGCCAGCAGTTACTCGGTCGGCAGGGGGGATCAGCCCCAGCATTTT. The encoded protein is CASSYSVGRGDQPQHF.

V usage is TRBV14 and J usage is TRBJ1-4, with D possibly matching TRBD1 (5 bases). V shed 1 base and J shed 7 bases, with 13 bases lying between them. The CDR3 runs 15 residues. Germline-derived CDR1 and CDR2 are SGHDN and FVKESK. The CDR3 DNA reads TGTGCCAGCAGCCAAGGACAGCGCCGCGCTGAAAAACTGTTTTTT. Protein: CASSQGQRRAEKLFF.

V usage is TRBV29-1 and J usage is TRBJ2-7, with unresolved D. Looked up from germline, CDR1 is SQVTM and CDR2 is ANQGSEA. The germline V and J ends were trimmed by 0 bases and 4 bases, with 10 bases remaining between them. The CDR3 has 13 amino acids. The CDR3 DNA reads as TGCAGCGTTGAAGATATGCAGGATTACGAGCAGTACTTC. This translates into CSVEDMQDYEQYF.